Following are 6 T cell receptor beta chains from one sample sequenced in a study of cytomegalovirus exposure and HLA in healthy donors (TCRdb year 2017). Library preparation used the immunoSEQ multiplex PCR assay. For the multiplex PCR, a mixture combining 60 forward primers for TCR Vbeta segments and 13 reverse primers for TCR Jbeta segments was used. Sourced from immuneACCESS, this table was stored by TCRdb with only in-frame sequences that have V and J called. A share of the clones is absent; for the studies checked, an unresolved V gene accounts for under half, and the remainder has no known explanation. For this sample there are roughly 170,000 clones; roughly 85% appear just once. 1.3% of the sample belongs to the ten largest clones. The source material was PBMCs. The source is a man in his thirties or forties in good health and CMV-seronegative.

This chain joins TRBV4-1 and TRBJ1-5, with TRBD1 identical over 10 bases. The length of the CDR3 is 16 residues. Germline assignment: CDR1 MGHRA and CDR2 YSYEKL. The V segment lost 3 bases and the J segment 5 bases; nucleotides outside the gene matches: 7. The CDR3 reads CASSQPGQGIDQPQHF. In nucleotides, the CDR3 is TGCGCCAGCAGCCAGCCGGGACAGGGGATCGATCAGCCCCAGCATTTT.

The chain employs TRBV28 and TRBJ1-4, with D unclear. Germline CDR1 reads MDHEN; CDR2 reads SYDVKM. The CDR3 sequence is 14 residues long. Trimming shortened V by 6 bases and J by 8 bases, and 16 bases separated the two germline ends. Written as DNA, the CDR3 is TGTGCCAGCAGGGAGGGTGTGTTAAGGGAAAAACTGTTTTTT. Translation gives CASREGVLREKLFF. Based on the CDR3 plus reference TRBV28 and TRBJ1-4, the full variable domain is DVKVTQSSRYLVKRTGEKVFLECVQDMDHENMFWYRQDPGLGLRLIYFSYDVKMKEKGDIPEGYSVSREKKERFSLILESASTNQTSMYLCASREGVLREKLFFGSGTQLSVL.

The genes are TRBV11-2 and TRBJ2-7; D is possibly TRBD1 (6 bases). This CDR3 has 14 residues. Trimming removed 1 base from V and 3 bases from J, with 10 bases in between. Looked up from germline, CDR1 is SGHAT and CDR2 is FQNNGV. The CDR3 loop reads CASSLALQGYEQYF. The CDR3 DNA is TGTGCCAGCAGCTTAGCCCTACAGGGCTACGAGCAGTACTTC.

Worth noting for this clone: Other nucleotide sequences from this sample produce the same CDR3. J is TRBJ2-7 and V is TRBV27, with D perhaps TRBD1 (5 bases). The V and J ends lost 3 bases and 5 bases respectively, with 8 bases between them. The CDR3 has 12 residues. CDR1 is MNHEY, CDR2 SMNVEV, per germline (reference sequence). Here the CDR3 reads CASSLPGNEQYF. The CDR3 region has the DNA TGTGCCAGCAGTTTGCCAGGGAACGAGCAGTACTTC.

The gene calls are TRBV6-6 and TRBJ2-4; tentative D call: TRBD2 (6 bases). Germline V CDR1 and CDR2: MNHNY, SVGAGI (reference sequence). With 7 bases removed from V and 1 base from J, the gap between germline ends came to 14 bases. This CDR3 has 15 amino acids. Here the CDR3 reads CASTIPEGAKNIQYF. Here the CDR3 DNA reads TGTGCCAGCACCATCCCGGAGGGGGCCAAAAACATTCAGTACTTC.

This clone was recorded a few times. V is TRBV6-1 and J is TRBJ1-2; 7 positions match TRBD1. The V gene's germline CDR1 is MNHNS and CDR2 SASEGT. The CDR3 extends over 15 amino acids. J gave up 2 bases and V 6 bases, and 9 bases lay outside the gene matches. CDR3 protein: CASSVFPGQNYGYTF. The CDR3 DNA sequence: TGTGCCAGCAGCGTATTCCCGGGACAGAACTATGGCTACACCTTC.